A selection of T cell receptor beta chains follows, all from one sample in a study of T-cell reconstitution after alpha-beta-depleted transplantation in children. A single record per CDR3 protein comes from TCRdb applying MiXCR to the PCR reads. Here the sample spans a few hundred thousand distinct CDR3 sequences, over 10% being singletons. The material was PBMCs, mostly from graft donor cells, obtained 360 days after TCRalphabeta/CD19-depleted stem cell transplant. These receptors were collected from a male patient aged 10-17 years who had a stem cell transplant for acute myeloid leukemia, so the T cells may come from the graft donor. The CDR3 runs from the conserved cysteine through the conserved F or W. A D gene is named only where the DNA matches it firmly. Not every row has a clone size; where given, it reads once, few, many or a size class.

TRBJ2-5	TRBV30	-	-	TGTGCCTTTCAGGGTGGGGAGACCCAGTACTTC	CAFQGGETQYF
TRBJ2-1	TRBV5-1	-	TRBD1	TGCGCCAGCAGCTTCCCGGGACAGGGACCCTACAATGAGCAGTTCTTC	CASSFPGQGPYNEQFF
TRBJ2-7	TRBV28	many	-	TGTGCCAGCAGCCCGGGTTTTGGTTACGAGCAGTACTTC	CASSPGFGYEQYF
TRBJ2-7	TRBV6-2/TRBV6-3	-	TRBD2	TGTGCCAGCACCATAGCGGGAGTTCCCTACGAGCAGTACTTC	CASTIAGVPYEQYF
TRBJ2-7	TRBV7-2	-	TRBD2	TGTGCCAGCAGCTCCCAACGGACTAGCTGGGCGAACGACGAGCAGTACTTC	CASSSQRTSWANDEQYF
TRBJ1-5	TRBV30	-	-	TGTGCCTGGAGTACCGGGACGGTAAGCAATCAGCCCCAGCATTTT	CAWSTGTVSNQPQHF
TRBJ2-3	TRBV15	-	-	TGTGCCACCAGCAGAGAGGGCGGGACGGGATCTATTGGCACAGATACGCAGTATTTT	CATSREGGTGSIGTDTQYF
TRBJ1-1	TRBV18	few	-	TGTGCCAGCTCACCCCCGATTTGGCAGGGAGGGAACACTGAAGCTTTCTTT	CASSPPIWQGGNTEAFF
TRBJ2-1	TRBV7-2	few	TRBD2	TGTGCCAGCAGCTTACAAGCCGGGAGGGCCGACAATGAGCAGTTCTTC	CASSLQAGRADNEQFF
TRBJ2-3	TRBV20-1	-	-	TGCAGTGCTAGCACCGAGCCAAGCACAGATACGCAGTATTTT	CSASTEPSTDTQYF
TRBJ2-1	TRBV7-9	many	TRBD2	TGTGCCAGCAGTCATCGACTAGCGGGAGCCTCCTACAATGAGCAGTTCTTC	CASSHRLAGASYNEQFF
TRBJ2-7	TRBV7-2	many	-	TGTGCCAGCAGCTTAGTGAATCCGGGAAGCTCCTACGAGCAGTACTTC	CASSLVNPGSSYEQYF
TRBJ2-1	TRBV12-3/TRBV12-4	-	TRBD1	TGTGCCAGCAGATTGGACAGGGGGCGGGGAAATGAGCAGTTCTTC	CASRLDRGRGNEQFF
TRBJ2-4	TRBV28	-	-	TGTGCCAGCAGTCCCGAAGTGGGGGACATTCAGTACTTC	CASSPEVGDIQYF
TRBJ2-7	TRBV7-2	few	TRBD2	TGTGCCAGCAGCTCGTTTAGCGGGAGCTACGAGCAGTACTTC	CASSSFSGSYEQYF
TRBJ1-1	TRBV29-1	-	-	TGCAGCGTTCGACGGACAGTGAACACTGAAGCTTTCTTT	CSVRRTVNTEAFF
TRBJ2-5	TRBV30	-	-	TGTGCCTGGAGTGTGGCGGGCCCAGAGACCCAGTACTTC	CAWSVAGPETQYF
TRBJ1-5	TRBV29-1	-	TRBD1	TGCAGCGTTGTGACAGGGGGTGGGAATCAGCCCCAGCATTTT	CSVVTGGGNQPQHF
TRBJ1-4	TRBV20-1	many	TRBD1	TGCAGTGCTAGAGATCTTGGGGGACAGGTTAATGAAAAACTGTTTTTT	CSARDLGGQVNEKLFF
TRBJ2-5	TRBV28	-	TRBD2	TGTGCCAGCAGTTTCGCGACTAGCGGGATAGAGACCCAGTACTTC	CASSFATSGIETQYF
TRBJ2-1	TRBV12-3/TRBV12-4	-	TRBD2	TGTGCCAGCAGGCACGGACTAGCGGACGTCTTC	CASRHGLADVF
TRBJ2-1	TRBV7-3	few	TRBD1	TGTGCCAGCAGCTCGAGGACAGGGACCCCCTACAATGAGCAGTTCTTC	CASSSRTGTPYNEQFF
TRBJ2-5	TRBV20-1	-	-	TGCAGTGCTAGCTTACTCGCCGCAGGGGGGGAGACCCAGTACTTC	CSASLLAAGGETQYF
TRBJ2-1	TRBV18	many	TRBD2	TGTGCCAGCTCACAGACTAGCGGGAGCTTGAGTGCGCTGGAGCAGTTCTTC	CASSQTSGSLSALEQFF
TRBJ2-5	TRBV29-1	-	TRBD1	TGCAGCGTCCGTAGAACAGGGGAATACCAGTACTTC	CSVRRTGEYQYF
TRBJ2-1	TRBV20-1	many	-	TGCAGTGCTAGTCCCCGGGAGATAGCCGGGTTCTTC	CSASPREIAGFF
TRBJ2-4	TRBV28	-	-	TGTGCCAGCAGTTTACTTGACAGTGCCCCCCATTACATTCAGTACTTC	CASSLLDSAPHYIQYF
TRBJ2-1	TRBV6-2/TRBV6-3	-	-	TGTGCCAGCAGTTACGTAGACGGCTACAATGAGCAGTTCTTC	CASSYVDGYNEQFF
TRBJ2-7	TRBV5-1	-	-	TGCGCCAGCAGCGCCCTGTCGCAGTCTTACGAGCAGTACTTC	CASSALSQSYEQYF
TRBJ2-1	TRBV27	-	TRBD2	TGTGCCAGCAATCGCGCTAGCGGGAGGGTTGGTTTGGAATGGCAGTTCTTC	CASNRASGRVGLEWQFF
TRBJ2-2	TRBV4-3	-	TRBD2	TGCGCCAGCAGCTTCCTAGCGGGAGGGGCGGGCCCCGGGGAGCTGTTTTTT	CASSFLAGGAGPGELFF
TRBJ2-3	TRBV7-2	few	-	TGTGCCAGCAGCTCCAGCGGCGCCGCCACGCAGTATTTT	CASSSSGAATQYF
TRBJ2-3	TRBV20-1	many	-	TGCAGTGCTACAGTGGGAGGAACAGATACGCAGTATTTT	CSATVGGTDTQYF
TRBJ2-7	TRBV7-8	-	-	TGTGCCAGCACCCAAAGGGTGGCGGGACTCTCCTACGAGCAGTACTTC	CASTQRVAGLSYEQYF
TRBJ2-3	TRBV27	few	TRBD2	TGTGCCAGCCCATGGCGGGAGTCATCAGATACGCAGTATTTT	CASPWRESSDTQYF
TRBJ2-6	TRBV12-3/TRBV12-4	few	-	TGTGCCAGCAGTTCTCGACGGTTCACCTCTGGGGCCAACGTCCTGACTTTC	CASSSRRFTSGANVLTF
TRBJ2-3	TRBV5-1	many	-	TGCGCCAGCAGCTTGGGACAGCGATACACAGATACGCAGTATTTT	CASSLGQRYTDTQYF
TRBJ1-5	TRBV12-3/TRBV12-4	few	-	TGTGCCAGCAGTTTGGAGGGGTTGGAGCCCCAGCATTTT	CASSLEGLEPQHF
TRBJ2-3	TRBV15	few	TRBD2	TGTGCCACCAGCAGAGATTCTGGCGGGAGACCCACAGATACGCAGTATTTT	CATSRDSGGRPTDTQYF
TRBJ2-2	TRBV7-2	-	-	TGTGCCAGCAGCTTAGCGGGCAAGCGGGGGGAGCTGTTTTTT	CASSLAGKRGELFF
TRBJ2-5	TRBV7-9	few	-	TGTGCCAGCAGCCAAAGACCCGGGTGGTGGGAGACCCAGTACTTC	CASSQRPGWWETQYF
TRBJ2-1	TRBV6-2/TRBV6-3	many	-	TGTGCCAGCCACCCCGGCAATGAGCAGTTCTTC	CASHPGNEQFF
TRBJ2-5	TRBV28	many	TRBD1	TGTGCCAGCAGTCCCAGGGGGTGGGGGGAGACCCAGTACTTC	CASSPRGWGETQYF
TRBJ2-5	TRBV12-3/TRBV12-4	many	-	TGTGCCAGCAGTTTTTTGTTCCAGGAGACCCAGTACTTC	CASSFLFQETQYF
TRBJ2-7	TRBV9	few	TRBD2	TGTGCCAGCAGCGTACGCGCTGACGGGAGGAGCTCCTACGAGCAGTACTTC	CASSVRADGRSSYEQYF